This T cell receptor beta chain was recorded in a study of shared clonotypes between healthy human individuals. Worth noting for this clone: The same CDR3 arises from other DNA sequences in this sample as well.

Source study methods: Sequence data from immunoSEQ were junction-only and lacked quality scores; consequently, filtering differed. Sequenced by immunoSEQ multiplex PCR; TCRdb stores in-frame clones only, minus some. That table furnishes V, J and clone size, whereas the DNA furnished D and trimming. The repertoire consists of about 2.4 million clones, with just over 90% occurring once and the leading ten covering over 0.12%. The source material was naive CD4+ T cells sorted from blood. Subset here: CD45RA+ positively selected. The sequence was collected from a man between 18 and 35 years old in good health.

The CDR3: CASSFTGTPNTGELFF. The CDR3 DNA reads as TGTGCCAGCAGCTTCACCGGGACTCCGAACACCGGGGAGCTGTTTTTT. This chain joins TRBV5-6 and TRBJ2-2; D is possibly TRBD2 (6 bases). This CDR3 spans 16 amino acids. V shed 2 bases and J shed 0 bases, with 11 bases lying between them. Germline CDR1 reads SGHDT; CDR2 reads YYEEEE.